A single sample is the source of the 9 T cell receptor beta chains below, sequenced in a study of early T cells in non-severe SARS-CoV-2 infection. TCRdb redid the calling of the 5' RACE reads with MiXCR, one entry per CDR3 protein. Here the sample spans tens of thousands of distinct CDR3 sequences, 5.4% being singletons. Specimen: whole blood, collected at baseline. These receptors were taken from an adult who was a healthcare worker with PCR-confirmed SARS-CoV-2 infection or an uninfected control (not recorded which).

In its sample, this clonotype was seen many times. The chain is built from TRBV7-8 and TRBJ2-5; D is uncertain. Germline V gives CDR1 SGHVS, CDR2 FQNEAQ. V dropped 5 bases and J dropped 6 bases, with 10 bases sitting between them. CDR3 length equals 12 residues. The CDR3 loop reads CASSPGVQTQYF. As DNA, the CDR3 is TGTGCCAGCAGCCCCGGAGTACAGACCCAGTACTTC.

This clonotype was picked up many times. This chain joins TRBV24-1 and TRBJ1-5, with D hard to call. Trimming left V 1 base short and J 11 bases short, with 8 bases between. The germline V gene encodes CDR1 KGHDR and CDR2 SFDVKD. The CDR3 consists of 12 residues. Here the CDR3 DNA reads TGTGCCACCAGTGATTTCGGCGCAGCCCAGCATTTT. Its translation: CATSDFGAAQHF.

This clonotype has only a few counts. The CDR3 reads CASSFDSSNGYTF. The CDR3 nucleotides are TGTGCCAGCAGTTTCGACAGTTCAAATGGCTACACCTTC. The chain is built from TRBV12-3 or TRBV12-4 and TRBJ1-2; maybe TRBD1 (5 bases). The CDR3 loop spans 13 amino acids. Trimming left V 3 bases short and J 6 bases short, with 11 bases between.

This clonotype was counted at least ten times. The J gene is TRBJ2-3, the V gene TRBV4-1; 7 nucleotides agree with TRBD1. V trimming: 2 bases; J trimming: 4 bases; junction bases outside the gene matches: 9. The CDR3 length is 16 residues. CDR1 and CDR2 from the germline V gene are MGHRA and YSYEKL. CDR3 in DNA: TGCGCCAGCAGCCAAAATTTTTACAGGGGCCCAGATACGCAGTATTTT. The encoded protein is CASSQNFYRGPDTQYF.

This clonotype was picked up many times. The V call is TRBV7-9, the J call TRBJ2-1; unclear D gene. The V end was cut by 0 bases, the J end by 0 bases, with 15 bases between. This CDR3 is built from 18 residues. CDR1 and CDR2 (germline): SEHNR, FQNEAQ (reference sequence). CDR3 loop: CASSLAPRLMSSYNEQFF. CDR3 DNA sequence: TGTGCCAGCAGCTTAGCTCCCCGACTGATGAGCTCCTACAATGAGCAGTTCTTC.

This clonotype was observed at least ten times. The chain links TRBV5-1 to TRBJ2-1; D might be TRBD2 (5 bases). V dropped 4 bases and J dropped 8 bases, with 16 bases sitting between them. This CDR3 spans 14 amino acids. In germline, CDR1 is SGHRS, CDR2 YFSETQ. The CDR3 protein is CASSRRVPRDEQFF. The CDR3 region has the DNA TGCGCCAGCAGCCGGCGGGTGCCAAGGGATGAGCAGTTCTTC. The full variable domain, completed using reference TRBV5-1 and TRBJ2-1, is KAGVTQTPRYLIKTRGQQVTLSCSPISGHRSVSWYQQTPGQGLQFLFEYFSETQRNKGNFPGRFSGRQFSNSRSEMNVSTLELGDSALYLCASSRRVPRDEQFFGPGTRLTVL.

J is TRBJ2-3 and V is TRBV12-3 or TRBV12-4, with 11 bases fitting TRBD2. With V trimmed by 3 bases and J by 1 base, 9 bases remained unmatched. The CDR3 length is 18 residues. DNA for the CDR3: TGTGCCAGCAGTTTCGGTCCTAGCGGGAGGCTTGGCACAGATACGCAGTATTTT. It codes for CASSFGPSGRLGTDTQYF.

This clonotype is medium-sized in the sample. V gene TRBV27 combines with J gene TRBJ2-7, with a weak D call TRBD1 (8 bases). Germline CDR1 MNHEY, CDR2 SMNVEV (reference sequence). V was pared by 6 bases and J by 6 bases, with 18 bases between. This CDR3 has 14 residues. The chain's CDR3 is CASSPLNRGGEQYV. The CDR3 DNA reads as TGTGCCAGCAGCCCCCTCAACAGGGGGGGCGAGCAGTACGTC.

This clonotype came up many times. The gene calls are TRBV7-2 and TRBJ1-6; TRBD1 is a possible D gene (6 bases). V shed 4 bases and J shed 10 bases, with 29 bases lying between them. Germline V gene sequence: CDR1 SGHTA, CDR2 FQGNSA. The CDR3 runs 19 residues. Here the CDR3 reads CASSSNSKTWGPFRSPLHF. In nucleotides, the CDR3 is TGTGCCAGCAGCTCAAACTCCAAAACCTGGGGGCCTTTTAGGTCACCCCTCCACTTT.